This T cell receptor beta chain appears in the sequencing data of a study of blood T cell repertoires in COVID-19. Study information: The United States, Italy and Spain provided the acute and convalescent COVID-19 samples. Sample material is recorded as cDNA or gDNA derived from T cells, B-cell-depleted T cells, or PBMCs.

The authors' processing: Estimated nucleated cell counts came from reference gene primer amplification. The table came from immunoSEQ multiplex PCR; TCRdb's copy has only in-frame clones and leaves some out. The V and J calls and clone size were taken over from that table, and D and trimming were inferred from the DNA. The repertoire consists of over 150,000 clones, with 70% to 80% occurring once and the leading ten covering 17%. V lost 4 bases, J lost 5 bases, and 18 bases lay in between. The CDR3 contains 15 residues. Germline V gene sequence: CDR1 SGHRS, CDR2 YFSETQ. This receptor was obtained from a woman in her forties or fifties who had recovered from COVID-19. The genes are TRBV5-1 and TRBJ2-5; tentatively, D is TRBD2 (6 bases). Material: PBMCs or T cells enriched from blood (not recorded which). The CDR3 sequence: CASSLAGTPGETQYF. The CDR3 nucleotides are TGCGCCAGCAGCCTGGCCGGGACTCCGGGGGAGACCCAGTACTTC.